The 25 T cell receptor beta chains in this list originate from one sample, sequenced in a study of Tregs in tolerant kidney transplant recipients. Sequencing was performed with immunoSEQ multiplex PCR; in TCRdb, only in-frame clones are kept and a portion is missing. The profile shows about 66,000 clones, roughly 90% of them singletons. Sequenced material: CD8+ T cells from blood, taken before the transplant. Every receptor here comes from a human donor who received a combined kidney and bone marrow transplant.

CDR3 sequence reads: CASSLRLGADTQYF. The CDR3 DNA reads TGTGCCAGCAGCTTAAGACTCGGTGCAGATACGCAGTATTTT. The rearrangement joins TRBV13 to TRBJ2-3; no reliable D call. CDR1 is PRHDT, CDR2 FYEKMQ, per germline (reference sequence). V gave up 2 bases and J gave up 4 bases, with 10 bases separating them. The CDR3 length is 14 residues.

This chain connects TRBV5-6 to TRBJ2-7, with 7 bases that match TRBD1. The V gene end was trimmed by 2 bases and the J gene end by 3 bases; junction bases not matched to a gene: 2. CDR3 length equals 13 residues. The V gene's germline CDR1 is SGHDT and CDR2 YYEEEE. CDR3 sequence (DNA): TGTGCCAGCAGCTTCGGACAGGTCTACGAGCAGTACTTC. It specifies CASSFGQVYEQYF.

In its sample, this clone was seen once. The chain links TRBV9 to TRBJ1-1, with 8 bases identical to TRBD1. Germline lookup yields CDR1 SGDLS and CDR2 YYNGEE. J gave up 5 bases and V 4 bases, and 10 bases lay outside the gene matches. The CDR3 runs to 15 residues. For the CDR3, the DNA is TGTGCCAGCAGCTTGCACCCGACAGGGGTTACTGAAGCTTTCTTT. This gives the protein CASSLHPTGVTEAFF.

This chain connects TRBV5-1 to TRBJ2-1, with 8 nucleotides matching TRBD2. Germline loops: CDR1 SGHRS, CDR2 YFSETQ. The J segment lost 3 bases and the V segment lost 4 bases, leaving 6 bases of the junction unmatched. The CDR3 is 15 amino acids. In DNA, the CDR3 is TGCGCCAGCAGCGCGCGAGCGGGGGTCTACAATGAGCAGTTCTTC. It specifies CASSARAGVYNEQFF. The variable domain in full, completed from reference TRBV5-1 and TRBJ2-1, reads KAGVTQTPRYLIKTRGQQVTLSCSPISGHRSVSWYQQTPGQGLQFLFEYFSETQRNKGNFPGRFSGRQFSNSRSEMNVSTLELGDSALYLCASSARAGVYNEQFFGPGTRLTVL.

This clone was seen a handful of times. The chain combines TRBV27 with TRBJ2-1, with 8 bases that match TRBD2. The length of the CDR3 is 17 residues. After removal of 5 bases from V and 5 bases from J, the junction contained 14 bases not matched to a gene. Germline V gives CDR1 MNHEY, CDR2 SMNVEV (reference sequence). This CDR3 reads CASSPTTGTRSHNEQFF. CDR3 nucleotides: TGTGCCAGCAGTCCAACGACCGGGACTAGGAGCCACAATGAGCAGTTCTTC.

The V gene is TRBV4-3, the J gene TRBJ2-3; maybe TRBD2 (5 bases). Germline V CDR1 and CDR2: LGHNA, YSLEER. The CDR3 totals 15 residues. Trimming took off 3 bases at V and 2 bases at J, with 12 bases between the two ends. For the CDR3, the DNA is TGCGCCAGCAGCCAGTTTGTAGCGAACACAGATACGCAGTATTTT. This sequence encodes CASSQFVANTDTQYF.

The chain joins TRBV25-1 to TRBJ2-2, with TRBD2 matching 8 bases. V was pared by 3 bases and J by 9 bases, with 12 bases of the junction left unmatched. Germline CDR1 MGHDK, CDR2 SYGVNS. The CDR3 has 16 residues. The CDR3 region has the DNA TGTGCCAGCAGTGATGCGGGGGGCAATAATTATAGGGAGCTGTTTTTT. Translating gives CASSDAGGNNYRELFF.

The CDR3 is CASISGQGRTEAFF. The CDR3 region has the DNA TGTGCCAGTATTAGCGGACAGGGCCGGACTGAAGCTTTCTTT. The gene calls are TRBV19 and TRBJ1-1; 8 bases are a match to TRBD1. The length of the CDR3 is 14 residues. J gave up 5 bases and V 7 bases, and 9 bases lay outside the gene matches. Germline V gene lookup returns CDR1 LNHDA and CDR2 SQIVND (reference sequence).

The V gene is TRBV30, the J gene TRBJ2-2; D call uncertain. The CDR3 runs to 13 residues. Between the trimmed V and J ends, which lost 7 bases and 0 bases, there was a span of 9 bases. Germline V gives CDR1 GTSNPN, CDR2 SVGIG (reference sequence). The CDR3 nucleotides read TGTGCCTACAAACACACGAACACCGGGGAGCTGTTTTTT. As protein: CAYKHTNTGELFF.

This chain connects TRBV15 to TRBJ2-7, with D perhaps TRBD2 (5 bases). V lost 3 bases to trimming and J lost 4 bases, with 7 bases between them. Per germline, CDR1 LNHNV and CDR2 YYDKDF (reference sequence). This CDR3 spans 12 amino acids. Written as DNA, the CDR3 is TGTGCCACCAGCAGGACGGGGTACGAGCAGTACTTC. It translates to CATSRTGYEQYF.

The V gene is TRBV28, the J gene TRBJ1-6; D not certain. CDR3 size: 16 residues. Germline V lookup: CDR1 MDHEN, CDR2 SYDVKM. With 2 bases removed from V and 10 bases from J, the gap between germline ends came to 18 bases. The DNA of the CDR3 is TGTGCCAGCAGTTTAAGGATCTCGGGTTTTCTGTCACCCCTCCACTTT. Its protein product is CASSLRISGFLSPLHF.

The rearrangement uses TRBV27 and TRBJ2-1; a possible D gene is TRBD2 (6 bases). The V gene's germline CDR1 is MNHEY and CDR2 SMNVEV (reference sequence). The CDR3 has 12 residues. The germline V and J ends were trimmed by 3 bases and 8 bases, with 8 bases remaining between them. CDR3 bases: TGTGCCAGCAGTTTGGGGGGATATGAGCAGTTCTTC. Its translation is CASSLGGYEQFF.

The rearrangement links TRBV7-9 to TRBJ1-2; no definite D call. Germline V gene data show CDR1 as SEHNR and CDR2 as FQNEAQ (reference sequence). Trimming removed 2 bases at V and 6 bases at J, with 7 bases between. The CDR3 runs to 12 residues. In DNA form, the CDR3 reads TGTGCCAGCAGCTTATGGGGAGATGGCTACACCTTC. Its translation: CASSLWGDGYTF.

The chain is built from TRBV9 and TRBJ2-2; D possibly corresponds to TRBD2 (5 bases). Germline CDR1 reads SGDLS; CDR2 reads YYNGEE. The CDR3 consists of 16 residues. Trimming shortened V by 0 bases and J by 8 bases, and 17 bases separated the two germline ends. Here the CDR3 reads CASSVEGREPGGELFF. As DNA, the CDR3 is TGTGCCAGCAGCGTAGAAGGGAGAGAACCTGGAGGGGAGCTGTTTTTT. Complete variable domain (other parts from reference TRBV9 and TRBJ2-2): DSGVTQTPKHLITATGQRVTLRCSPRSGDLSVYWYQQSLDQGLQFLIQYYNGEERAKGNILERFSAQQFPDLHSELNLSSLELGDSALYFCASSVEGREPGGELFFGEGSRLTVL.

The J gene is TRBJ1-2, the V gene TRBV10-3; no clear D gene. The CDR3 is 14 residues long. Trimming removed 7 bases from V and 4 bases from J, with 16 bases in between. The germline V gene has CDR1 ENHRY and CDR2 SYGVKD. The CDR3 reads CAIKEGGQSYGYTF. Here the CDR3 DNA reads TGTGCCATCAAAGAGGGTGGGCAGAGCTATGGCTACACCTTC.

In DNA form, the CDR3 reads TGTGCCAGCAGCCGCGACAGCATCACCTTC. Amino acids: CASSRDSITF. The J gene is TRBJ1-2, the V gene TRBV9; D may be TRBD1 (5 bases). The V gene's germline CDR1 is SGDLS and CDR2 YYNGEE. V gave up 4 bases and J gave up 13 bases, with 11 bases separating them. The CDR3 covers 10 residues. Looking up the rest from reference TRBV9 and TRBJ1-2 gives the full variable domain: DSGVTQTPKHLITATGQRVTLRCSPRSGDLSVYWYQQSLDQGLQFLIQYYNGEERAKGNILERFSAQQFPDLHSELNLSSLELGDSALYFCASSRDSITFGSGTRLTVV.

Note on this clone: One junction end disagrees with the germline gene, perhaps due to a read error. V gene TRBV29-1 combines with J gene TRBJ2-1; 7 positions agree with TRBD1. Germline lookup yields CDR1 SQVTM and CDR2 ANQGSEA. This CDR3 has 14 amino acids. CDR3 sequence (DNA): TGCAGCGGTGAATACAGGGGTTCTTACAATGAGCAGTTCTTC. It encodes CSGEYRGSYNEQFF.

This clone was observed once. V and J are TRBV5-1 and TRBJ2-7; 10 bases agree with TRBD1. The CDR3 has 15 residues. J was trimmed by 5 bases and V by 4 bases; bases with no gene match: 9. CDR1 is SGHRS and CDR2 is YFSETQ in the germline V gene. The CDR3: CASSLAGTGVHEQYF. The CDR3 nucleotides are TGCGCCAGCAGCCTAGCCGGGACAGGGGTACACGAGCAGTACTTC.

The J gene is TRBJ2-2, the V gene TRBV6-1, with 9 bases that match TRBD2. The CDR3 consists of 15 residues. CDR1 is MNHNS, CDR2 SASEGT, per germline. J lost 8 bases, V lost 9 bases, and 13 bases had no gene match. The CDR3 region has the DNA TGTGCCAGTTTTTTAGCGGGGGTACGGAAAGGGGAGCTGTTTTTT. Its protein product is CASFLAGVRKGELFF.

The chain has TRBV14 and TRBJ2-7, with no clear D. V shed 3 bases and J shed 3 bases, with 9 bases lying between them. Germline CDR1 reads SGHDN; CDR2 reads FVKESK. CDR3 length equals 13 residues. CDR3 in amino acids: CASSHMQHYEQYF. The CDR3 DNA reads TGTGCCAGCAGCCACATGCAACACTACGAGCAGTACTTC.

V usage is TRBV2 and J usage is TRBJ1-5; D unclear. The V end was cut by 0 bases, the J end by 6 bases, with 12 bases between. Looked up from germline, CDR1 is SNHLY and CDR2 is FYNNEI. CDR3 length: 15 residues. This CDR3 is CASSEALPGGQPQHF. CDR3 coding DNA: TGTGCCAGCAGTGAAGCGCTCCCGGGAGGTCAGCCCCAGCATTTT.

This sequence joins TRBV30 and TRBJ2-5, with no clear D. The germline gives CDR1 GTSNPN, CDR2 SVGIG (reference sequence). V gave up 4 bases and J gave up 0 bases, with 12 bases separating them. This CDR3 comprises 14 residues. The CDR3 sequence is CAWIGAVNQETQYF. DNA of the CDR3: TGTGCCTGGATTGGCGCGGTAAACCAAGAGACCCAGTACTTC. Full variable domain (outside the CDR3, taken from reference TRBV30 and TRBJ2-5): SQTIHQWPATLVQPVGSPLSLECTVEGTSNPNLYWYRQAAGRGLQLLFYSVGIGQISSEVPQNLSASRPQDRQFILSSKKLLLSDSGFYLCAWIGAVNQETQYFGPGTRLLVL.

The chain couples TRBV13 to TRBJ1-2, with TRBD1 identical over 7 bases. The CDR3 loop spans 13 amino acids. V gave up 0 bases and J gave up 6 bases; unmatched junction bases: 1. Germline CDR1 is PRHDT and CDR2 is FYEKMQ (reference sequence). DNA of the CDR3: TGTGCCAGCAGCTTAGGGACAGGGAATGGCTACACCTTC. This encodes CASSLGTGNGYTF.

The V gene is TRBV10-3, the J gene TRBJ1-1; possibly TRBD1 for D (6 bases). Between the trimmed V and J ends, which lost 6 bases and 10 bases, there was a span of 24 bases. The CDR3 contains 15 residues. Per germline, CDR1 ENHRY and CDR2 SYGVKD. This CDR3 reads CAIRGVSDSKGGAFF. In DNA form, the CDR3 reads TGTGCCATCAGGGGGGTGAGTGACAGCAAAGGGGGAGCTTTCTTT.

The J gene is TRBJ2-5, the V gene TRBV27, with 12 bases lining up with TRBD2. V dropped 5 bases and J dropped 4; count of bases not matched to a gene: 8. This CDR3 spans 16 amino acids. Germline V lookup: CDR1 MNHEY, CDR2 SMNVEV (reference sequence). CDR3 DNA: TGTGCCAGCAGTCCTAGGACTAGCGGGAAAAGAGAGACCCAGTACTTC. It specifies CASSPRTSGKRETQYF.